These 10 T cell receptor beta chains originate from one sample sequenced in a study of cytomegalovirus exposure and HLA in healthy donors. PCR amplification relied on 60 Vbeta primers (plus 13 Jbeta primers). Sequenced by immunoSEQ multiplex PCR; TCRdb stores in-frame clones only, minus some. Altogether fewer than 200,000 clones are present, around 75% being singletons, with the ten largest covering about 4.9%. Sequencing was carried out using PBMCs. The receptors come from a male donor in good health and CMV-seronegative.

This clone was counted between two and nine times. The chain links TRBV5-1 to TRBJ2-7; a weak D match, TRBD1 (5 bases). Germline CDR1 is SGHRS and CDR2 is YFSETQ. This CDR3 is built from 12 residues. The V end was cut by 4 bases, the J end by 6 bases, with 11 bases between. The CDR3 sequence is CASSLAQGEQYF. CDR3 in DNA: TGCGCCAGCAGCCTCGCGCAGGGCGAGCAGTACTTC.

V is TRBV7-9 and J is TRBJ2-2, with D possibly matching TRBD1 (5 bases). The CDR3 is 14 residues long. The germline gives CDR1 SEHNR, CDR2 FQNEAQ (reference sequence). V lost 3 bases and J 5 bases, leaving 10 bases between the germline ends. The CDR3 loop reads CASSLDIETGELFF. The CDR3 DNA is TGTGCCAGCAGCTTGGACATAGAGACCGGGGAGCTGTTTTTT.

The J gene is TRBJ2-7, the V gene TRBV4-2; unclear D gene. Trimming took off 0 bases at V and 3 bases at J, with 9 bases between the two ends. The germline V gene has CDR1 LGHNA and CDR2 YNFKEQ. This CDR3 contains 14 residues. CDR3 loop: CASSQEDSGYEQYF. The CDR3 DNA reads TGTGCCAGCAGCCAAGAAGACTCGGGCTACGAGCAGTACTTC.

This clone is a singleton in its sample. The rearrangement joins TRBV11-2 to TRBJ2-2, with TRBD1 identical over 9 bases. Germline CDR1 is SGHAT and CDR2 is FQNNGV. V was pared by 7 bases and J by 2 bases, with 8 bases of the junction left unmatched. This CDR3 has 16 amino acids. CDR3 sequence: CASTVRQGGNTGELFF. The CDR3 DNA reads TGTGCCAGCACCGTAAGACAGGGGGGAAACACCGGGGAGCTGTTTTTT. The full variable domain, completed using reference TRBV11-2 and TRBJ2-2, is EAGVAQSPRYKIIEKRQSVAFWCNPISGHATLYWYQQILGQGPKLLIQFQNNGVVDDSQLPKDRFSAERLKGVDSTLKIQPAKLEDSAVYLCASTVRQGGNTGELFFGEGSRLTVL.

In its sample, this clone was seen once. CDR3 region: CASSHGQGRGPYQPQHF. The CDR3 coding sequence is TGTGCCAGTAGTCACGGACAGGGGAGAGGACCGTATCAGCCCCAGCATTTT. The V and J genes are TRBV19 and TRBJ1-5, with 9 bases lining up with TRBD1. Germline V gene lookup returns CDR1 LNHDA and CDR2 SQIVND (reference sequence). This CDR3 contains 17 residues. Unmatched junction bases numbered 13, after V lost 5 bases and J lost 5 bases.

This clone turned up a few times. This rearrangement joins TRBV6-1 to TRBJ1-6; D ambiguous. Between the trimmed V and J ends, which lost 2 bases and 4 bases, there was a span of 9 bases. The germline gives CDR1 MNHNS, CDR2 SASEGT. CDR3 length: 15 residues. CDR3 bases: TGTGCCAGCAGTGAATGGGCAGTTTATAATTCACCCCTCCACTTT. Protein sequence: CASSEWAVYNSPLHF.

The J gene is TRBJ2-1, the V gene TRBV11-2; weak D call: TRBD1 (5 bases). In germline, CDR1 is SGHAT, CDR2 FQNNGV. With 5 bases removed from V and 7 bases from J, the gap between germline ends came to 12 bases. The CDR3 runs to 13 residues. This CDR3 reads CASSARPGNEQFF. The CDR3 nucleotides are TGTGCCAGCAGCGCCCGGCCAGGGAATGAGCAGTTCTTC.

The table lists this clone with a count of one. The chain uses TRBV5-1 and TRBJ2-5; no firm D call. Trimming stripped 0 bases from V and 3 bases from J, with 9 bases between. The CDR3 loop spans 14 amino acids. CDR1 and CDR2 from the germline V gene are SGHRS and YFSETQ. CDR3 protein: CASSLDRTEETQYF. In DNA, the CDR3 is TGCGCCAGCAGCTTGGACCGAACAGAAGAGACCCAGTACTTC.

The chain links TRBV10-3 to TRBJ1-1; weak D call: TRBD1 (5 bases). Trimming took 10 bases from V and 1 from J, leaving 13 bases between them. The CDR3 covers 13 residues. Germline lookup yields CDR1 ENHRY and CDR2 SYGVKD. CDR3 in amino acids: CASQTVGNTEAFF. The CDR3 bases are TGTGCCAGCCAGACAGTTGGGAACACTGAAGCTTTCTTT.

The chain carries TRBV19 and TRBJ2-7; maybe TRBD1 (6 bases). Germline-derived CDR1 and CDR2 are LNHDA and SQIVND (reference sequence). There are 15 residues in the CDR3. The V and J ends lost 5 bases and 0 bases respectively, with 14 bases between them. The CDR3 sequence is CASSGDRRNSYEQYF. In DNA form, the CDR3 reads TGTGCCAGTAGTGGAGACAGGAGGAACTCCTACGAGCAGTACTTC.